This entry features one T cell receptor (beta chain) sequence. Its matching antigen is unknown. The CDR3 has 17 amino acids. Per the germline V gene, CDR1 is MGHRA and CDR2 is YSYEKL. V lost 0 bases, J lost 3 bases, and 17 bases lay in between. Caucasian adults residing in Nashville, Tennessee made up all the donors. The study separated CD4+ cells into CD45RA+ naive and CD45RA-negative memory subsets. The data are from a study of shared clonotypes between healthy human individuals. Overall study results and limits: When naive CD4 clonotypes were compared across four donors, about 4.8% were shared. Memory subsets generally showed smaller estimated richness than naive subsets did.

Sequencing was performed with immunoSEQ multiplex PCR; in TCRdb, only in-frame clones are kept and a portion is missing. The repertoire holds about 2.4 million clones, with 93% as singletons. The sequencing sample was made of naive CD4+ T cells from PBMCs. Subset here: CD45RA+ positively selected. This chain links TRBV4-1 with TRBJ2-5, with a possible D match to TRBD2 (5 bases). The origin of this receptor is a man aged 18 to 29 in good health. Some clones in this sample may be carry-over from other donors' samples. The CDR3 sequence is CASSQDRGTPGKETQYF. The CDR3 DNA reads as TGCGCCAGCAGCCAAGATCGGGGAACCCCTGGAAAAGAGACCCAGTACTTC.